The clone carrying this T cell receptor beta chain was detected only once. Its antigen is currently unknown. This specimen belongs to a study of CD8 T cells in ankylosing spondylitis. Findings and limits, study-wide: It appeared that ankylosing spondylitis blood was characterized by a TCR beta motif of about 8 highly homologous variants.

The CDR3 has 17 residues. V was clipped by 5 bases and J by 5 bases; unmatched bases: 10. Germline values: CDR1 MNHEY, CDR2 SMNVEV (reference sequence). TCRdb reprocessed the 5' RACE reads with MiXCR, giving one entry per CDR3 protein. The sample has 200,000 to 250,000 distinct CDR3 sequences, around 20% seen once. The sample was blood, either unsorted or a sorted T cell fraction (not recorded which). The chain links TRBV27 to TRBJ2-5; 14 nucleotides agree with TRBD2. This TCR was sampled from a male donor with ankylosing spondylitis. CDR3 amino acids: CASSPLTSGGASETQYF. CDR3 nucleotide sequence: TGTGCCAGCAGTCCCCTGACTAGCGGGGGGGCTAGTGAGACCCAGTACTTC.